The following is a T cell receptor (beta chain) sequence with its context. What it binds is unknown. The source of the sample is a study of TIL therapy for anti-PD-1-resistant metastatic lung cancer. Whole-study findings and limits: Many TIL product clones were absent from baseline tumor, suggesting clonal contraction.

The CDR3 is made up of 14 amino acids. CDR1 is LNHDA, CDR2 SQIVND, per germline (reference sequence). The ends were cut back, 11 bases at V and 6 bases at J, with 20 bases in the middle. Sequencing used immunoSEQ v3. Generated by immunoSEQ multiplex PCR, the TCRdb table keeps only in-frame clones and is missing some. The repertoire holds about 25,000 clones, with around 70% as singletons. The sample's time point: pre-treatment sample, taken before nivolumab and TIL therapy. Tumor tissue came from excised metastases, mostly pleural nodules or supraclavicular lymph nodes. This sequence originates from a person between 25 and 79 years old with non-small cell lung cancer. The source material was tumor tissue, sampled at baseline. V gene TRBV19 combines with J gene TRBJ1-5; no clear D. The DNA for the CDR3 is TGTGCCTCCAAAGCGGGTAGAGGAGTTCAGCCCCAGCATTTT. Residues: CASKAGRGVQPQHF.